The 27 T cell receptor beta chains given below trace back to one sample, sequenced in a study of blood T cell repertoires in COVID-19. Profiled with immunoSEQ multiplex PCR; TCRdb holds only in-frame clones, not every one. This table holds around 310,000 clones, around nine tenths found once. The sequencing sample was made of PBMCs or T cells enriched from blood (not recorded which). All receptors come from a woman aged 40 to 50 who had recovered from COVID-19.

The chain joins TRBV29-1 to TRBJ2-7, with 12 bases lining up with TRBD2. J gave up 7 bases and V 2 bases, and 18 bases lay outside the gene matches. CDR1 and CDR2 (germline): SQVTM, ANQGSEA. This CDR3 contains 18 residues. The CDR3 nucleotides read TGCAGCGTTGAATCCGAGACTAGCGGGAGTGTAATATCGCGGGAGCAGTACTTC. Translating it yields CSVESETSGSVISREQYF.

This chain joins TRBV10-3 and TRBJ2-3; 7 bases match TRBD1. The junction had 9 bases not matched to a gene; V was cut back by 11 bases and J by 10 bases. The germline V gene has CDR1 ENHRY and CDR2 SYGVKD. The CDR3 extends over 11 amino acids. As DNA, the CDR3 is TGTGCCTCATCAACAGGGGAAGCGCAGTATTTT. Encoded protein: CASSTGEAQYF.

This clone was counted once. The J gene is TRBJ2-2, the V gene TRBV5-1; 8 bases agree with TRBD2. Germline CDR1 and CDR2: SGHRS and YFSETQ. The junction had 6 bases not matched to a gene; V was cut back by 3 bases and J by 5 bases. This CDR3 comprises 15 residues. CDR3 nucleotide sequence: TGCGCCAGCAGCTCTGCGGTAGCGGGGACCGGGGAGCTGTTTTTT. Amino acids: CASSSAVAGTGELFF.

V gene TRBV5-6 combines with J gene TRBJ2-3; TRBD1 is a possible D gene (5 bases). The CDR3 runs to 14 residues. V was shortened by 0 bases and J by 5 bases, with 10 bases between the two germline ends. Per germline, CDR1 SGHDT and CDR2 YYEEEE. In DNA, the CDR3 is TGTGCCAGCAGCTTGGTAGGGGCCGAAGATACGCAGTATTTT. Translating it yields CASSLVGAEDTQYF.

This chain links TRBV29-1 with TRBJ2-7; D is perhaps TRBD1 (6 bases). From germline, CDR1 is SQVTM and CDR2 ANQGSEA. The CDR3 runs 17 residues. The ends were cut back, 0 bases at V and 0 bases at J, with 18 bases in the middle. CDR3 sequence: CSVEDGGGAYFSYEQYF. Here the CDR3 DNA reads TGCAGCGTTGAAGATGGGGGCGGCGCCTACTTCTCCTACGAGCAGTACTTC.

The gene calls are TRBV6-2 or TRBV6-3 and TRBJ2-6; a possible D gene is TRBD1 (5 bases). CDR3 length equals 18 residues. CDR1 and CDR2 (germline): MNHEY, SVGEGT. V lost 4 bases and J 0 bases, leaving 16 bases between the germline ends. CDR3 in amino acids: CASSSRVTGTSGANVLTF. DNA for the CDR3: TGTGCCAGCAGTTCACGGGTAACAGGAACCTCTGGGGCCAACGTCCTGACTTTC.

The gene calls are TRBV27 and TRBJ1-1; D perhaps matches TRBD1 (6 bases). CDR3 length equals 13 residues. V shed 3 bases and J shed 1 base, with 6 bases lying between them. Germline V lookup: CDR1 MNHEY, CDR2 SMNVEV (reference sequence). The CDR3 loop is CASSLTGNTEAFF. The CDR3 DNA reads as TGTGCCAGCAGTTTGACAGGGAACACTGAAGCTTTCTTT.

The genes are TRBV19 and TRBJ2-4, with 9 positions matching TRBD1. J gave up 7 bases and V 7 bases, and 8 bases lay outside the gene matches. Germline V gives CDR1 LNHDA, CDR2 SQIVND (reference sequence). The CDR3 runs 14 residues. CDR3 in amino acids: CASTRTGEFNIQYF. For the CDR3, the DNA is TGTGCCAGTACCCGGACAGGGGAATTCAACATTCAGTACTTC.

V and J are TRBV12-5 and TRBJ2-1, with D perhaps TRBD2 (6 bases). Per the germline V gene, CDR1 is LGHNT and CDR2 is FRNRAP. The ends were cut back, 7 bases at V and 2 bases at J, with 9 bases in the middle. The CDR3 loop spans 13 amino acids. The CDR3 DNA is TGTGCTAGTGACGCGGGAACCTACAATGAGCAGTTCTTC. Its translation is CASDAGTYNEQFF.

The chain combines TRBV10-3 with TRBJ2-5; 8 positions agree with TRBD2. The germline V gene encodes CDR1 ENHRY and CDR2 SYGVKD. This CDR3 has 15 residues. V was clipped by 6 bases and J by 3 bases; unmatched bases: 9. The CDR3 nucleotides are TGTGCCATCAGAACATCTAGCGGGCCAAAAGAGACCCAGTACTTC. Its translation: CAIRTSSGPKETQYF.

The chain joins TRBV29-1 to TRBJ1-2; tentatively, D is TRBD1 (5 bases). CDR3 size: 14 residues. Germline-derived CDR1 and CDR2 are SQVTM and ANQGSEA. V gave up 8 bases and J gave up 7 bases, with 23 bases separating them. For the CDR3, the DNA is TGCAGCCCCAAGGGGCTACAGGAGCCGGGTGGCTACACCTTC. Its translation is CSPKGLQEPGGYTF.

The genes are TRBV4-2 and TRBJ1-6; D call uncertain. The CDR3 has 13 residues. Between the trimmed V and J ends, which lost 0 bases and 8 bases, there was a span of 5 bases. Per germline, CDR1 LGHNA and CDR2 YNFKEQ. The CDR3 spells CASSQERDSPLHF. The CDR3 bases are TGTGCCAGCAGCCAAGAGAGGGATTCACCCCTCCACTTT.

CDR3 protein: CASSPTGGSADTQYF. The CDR3 DNA sequence: TGTGCCAGCAGTCCGACAGGGGGGAGTGCAGATACGCAGTATTTT. V usage is TRBV28 and J usage is TRBJ2-3; the match to TRBD1 covers 9 bases. The V gene's germline CDR1 is MDHEN and CDR2 SYDVKM. After removal of 5 bases from V and 4 bases from J, the junction contained 7 bases not matched to a gene. The CDR3 sequence is 15 residues long.

The chain joins TRBV5-1 to TRBJ2-6, with TRBD1 matching over 9 bases. CDR3 length: 15 residues. Germline V gene lookup returns CDR1 SGHRS and CDR2 YFSETQ. V shed 3 bases and J 3 bases; nucleotides not matched to a gene: 1. Here the CDR3 reads CASSWDRVGANVLTF. The CDR3 DNA reads as TGCGCCAGCAGCTGGGACAGGGTTGGGGCCAACGTCCTGACTTTC.

The chain uses TRBV7-8 and TRBJ2-2; D might be TRBD2 (7 bases). The CDR3 has 16 residues. In germline, CDR1 is SGHVS, CDR2 FQNEAQ. The germline V and J ends were trimmed by 5 bases and 2 bases, with 15 bases remaining between them. CDR3 amino acids: CASSRGGGGNTGELFF. The CDR3 DNA sequence: TGTGCCAGCAGCCGAGGGGGAGGGGGAAACACCGGGGAGCTGTTTTTT.

The genes are TRBV6-4 and TRBJ2-1, with TRBD2 matching over 11 bases. Germline V gives CDR1 MRHNA, CDR2 SNTAGT. V was pared by 5 bases and J by 5 bases, with 5 bases of the junction left unmatched. The CDR3 runs 15 residues. The CDR3 sequence: CASSTGTSGNNEQFF. CDR3 nucleotide sequence: TGTGCCAGCAGTACGGGGACTAGCGGCAACAATGAGCAGTTCTTC.

The rearrangement links TRBV7-2 to TRBJ2-7; possibly TRBD2 for D (6 bases). Germline V gene lookup returns CDR1 SGHTA and CDR2 FQGNSA. Trimming stripped 1 base from V and 10 bases from J, with 14 bases between. This CDR3 comprises 13 residues. The CDR3 coding sequence is TGTGCCAGCAGCTTAGAGTCAGGGAGGCGCCAGTACTTC. This codes for CASSLESGRRQYF.

In DNA form, the CDR3 reads TGTGCCAGCAGTGGGACTTGGAACACCGGGGAGCTGTTTTTT. Translation gives CASSGTWNTGELFF. V and J are TRBV6-2 or TRBV6-3 and TRBJ2-2, with a tentative D call TRBD2 (6 bases). Trimming shortened V by 5 bases and J by 1 base, and 8 bases separated the two germline ends. CDR3 length: 14 residues. CDR1 and CDR2 (germline): MNHEY, SVGEGT.

The chain employs TRBV5-1 and TRBJ2-7, with 8 bases identical to TRBD1. Germline V lookup: CDR1 SGHRS, CDR2 YFSETQ. CDR3 length: 14 amino acids. The V and J ends lost 4 bases and 0 bases, in that order; junction bases with no gene match: 3. Here the CDR3 reads CASSLDRASYEQYF. The CDR3 nucleotides are TGCGCCAGCAGCCTGGACAGGGCCTCCTACGAGCAGTACTTC.

The chain uses TRBV6-5 and TRBJ1-3; 8 bases line up with TRBD1. The V gene's germline CDR1 is MNHEY and CDR2 SVGAGI. The CDR3 totals 15 residues. The ends lost 4 bases at V and 2 bases at J; junction bases unmatched: 4. CDR3 nucleotide sequence: TGTGCCAGCAGTTTAACAGGGGGAACTGGAAACACCATATATTTT. This sequence encodes CASSLTGGTGNTIYF.

The chain has TRBV21-1 and TRBJ2-5; the D segment call TRBD2 is taken from the table without a DNA check. TRBV21-1 is designated a pseudogene. The CDR3 has 17 amino acids. The CDR3 spells CASRTLQLAGRRETQYF. The CDR3 DNA is TGTGCCAGCAGGACCCTTCAGTTGGCAGGCCGGAGGGAGACCCAGTACTTC.

This clone is a singleton in its sample. The rearrangement uses TRBV30 and TRBJ1-5; weak D call: TRBD1 (5 bases). The CDR3 has 13 amino acids. Trimming removed 6 bases at V and 7 bases at J, with 16 bases between. Germline V gene sequence: CDR1 GTSNPN, CDR2 SVGIG (reference sequence). CDR3 sequence (DNA): TGTGCCTGCTCCGGGACTTGGGGACAGCCCCAGCATTTT. It specifies CACSGTWGQPQHF. Full variable domain (remainder filled in from reference TRBV30 and TRBJ1-5): SQTIHQWPATLVQPVGSPLSLECTVEGTSNPNLYWYRQAAGRGLQLLFYSVGIGQISSEVPQNLSASRPQDRQFILSSKKLLLSDSGFYLCACSGTWGQPQHFGDGTRLSIL.

CDR3 loop: CASSLKVAGGSYEQYF. The CDR3 DNA is TGTGCCAGCAGCTTGAAAGTAGCGGGGGGTTCCTACGAGCAGTACTTC. The V gene is TRBV5-4, the J gene TRBJ2-7, with 10 bases lining up with TRBD2. Losses at the gene ends were 1 base for V and 1 base for J; bases not matched to a gene: 5. The CDR3 has 16 amino acids. Germline CDR1 and CDR2: SGHNT and YYREEE (reference sequence).

The rearrangement joins TRBV2 to TRBJ1-5, with 10 nucleotides matching TRBD1. Germline CDR1 reads SNHLY; CDR2 reads FYNNEI. V trimming: 6 bases; J trimming: 1 base; junction bases outside the gene matches: 3. The length of the CDR3 is 15 residues. CDR3: CASRADRGSNQPQHF. In nucleotides, the CDR3 is TGTGCCAGCAGGGCGGACAGGGGGAGCAATCAGCCCCAGCATTTT.

V and J are TRBV5-8 and TRBJ1-6; D may be TRBD1 (5 bases). Trimming left V 4 bases short and J 7 bases short, with 18 bases between. CDR3 size: 16 residues. Germline values: CDR1 SGHTS, CDR2 YDEGEE. The CDR3 nucleotides are TGTGCCAGCAGCGTATATTTAGGGGCGGGGAATTCACCCCTCCACTTT. Translated, it gives CASSVYLGAGNSPLHF.

This chain connects TRBV2 to TRBJ2-2; perhaps TRBD2 as D (7 bases). V shed 7 bases and J shed 4 bases, with 13 bases lying between them. The CDR3 has 14 amino acids. CDR1 is SNHLY and CDR2 is FYNNEI in the germline V gene. The CDR3 nucleotides read TGTGCCAGCACCGGAGGGGGGGGCACCGGGGAGCTGTTTTTT. It codes for CASTGGGGTGELFF.

This chain joins TRBV18 and TRBJ2-7; 10 nucleotides line up with TRBD1. This CDR3 contains 17 residues. The V gene end was trimmed by 3 bases and the J gene end by 4 bases; junction bases not matched to a gene: 12. Germline V gives CDR1 KGHSH, CDR2 LQKENI. The CDR3 coding sequence is TGTGCCAGCTCACCGAATATTGTGCGGACAGGGGGATACGAGCAGTACTTC. Translating gives CASSPNIVRTGGYEQYF.